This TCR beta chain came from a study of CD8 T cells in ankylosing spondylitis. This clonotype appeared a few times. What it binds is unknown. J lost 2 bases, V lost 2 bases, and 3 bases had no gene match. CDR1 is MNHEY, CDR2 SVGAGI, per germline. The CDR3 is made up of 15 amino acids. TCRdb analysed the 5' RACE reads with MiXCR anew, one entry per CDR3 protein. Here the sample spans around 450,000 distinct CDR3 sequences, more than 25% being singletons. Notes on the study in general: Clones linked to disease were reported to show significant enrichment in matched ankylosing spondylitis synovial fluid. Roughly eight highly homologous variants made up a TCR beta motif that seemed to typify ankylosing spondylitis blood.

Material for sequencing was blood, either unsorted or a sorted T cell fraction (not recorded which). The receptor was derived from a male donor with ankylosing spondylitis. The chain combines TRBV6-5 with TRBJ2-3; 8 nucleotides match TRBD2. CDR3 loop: CASSYRREATDTQYF. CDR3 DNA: TGTGCCAGCAGTTACCGGCGGGAGGCCACAGATACGCAGTATTTT.